This T cell receptor (beta chain) was captured by sequencing in a study of T cell changes during pregnancy in multiple sclerosis. Method: immunoSEQ multiplex PCR; TCRdb's copy keeps in-frame clones and lacks some. The table has 35,000 to 55,000 clones, roughly 90% seen once; the top ten hold 4.7%. V was pared by 6 bases and J by 2 bases, with 1 base of the junction left unmatched. This CDR3 contains 13 residues. Germline CDR1 SNHLY, CDR2 FYNNEI. The source material was peripheral blood, sampled in the second trimester of pregnancy. The gene calls are TRBV2 and TRBJ2-1; TRBD2 matches 7 bases. The source of this sequence is a female donor in good health, enrolled as a control in a pregnancy study. Here the CDR3 DNA reads TGTGCCAGCAGGAGCGGGACCTACAATGAGCAGTTCTTC. This gives the protein CASRSGTYNEQFF. Based on the CDR3 plus reference TRBV2 and TRBJ2-1, the full variable domain is EPEVTQTPSHQVTQMGQEVILRCVPISNHLYFYWYRQILGQKVEFLVSFYNNEISEKSEIFDDQFSVERPDGSNFTLKIRSTKLEDSAMYFCASRSGTYNEQFFGPGTRLTVL.